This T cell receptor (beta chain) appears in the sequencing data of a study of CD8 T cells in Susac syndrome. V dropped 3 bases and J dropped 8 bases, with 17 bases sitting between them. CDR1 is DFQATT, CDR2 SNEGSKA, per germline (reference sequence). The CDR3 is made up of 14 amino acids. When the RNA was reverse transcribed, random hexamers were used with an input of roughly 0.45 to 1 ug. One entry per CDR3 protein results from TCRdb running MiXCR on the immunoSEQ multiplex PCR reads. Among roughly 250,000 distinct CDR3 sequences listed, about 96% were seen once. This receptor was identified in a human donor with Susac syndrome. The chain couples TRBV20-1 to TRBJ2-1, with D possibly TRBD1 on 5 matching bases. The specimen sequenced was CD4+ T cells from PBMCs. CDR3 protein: CSASPRVSIYEQFF. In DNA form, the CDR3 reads TGCAGTGCTAGCCCCAGGGTTTCAATTTATGAGCAGTTCTTC.